A selection of T cell receptor beta chains follows, all from one sample in a study of blood T cell repertoires in COVID-19. Here immunoSEQ multiplex PCR was the method, and the copy in TCRdb shows in-frame clones only, minus some. The sample lists about 170,000 clones, approximately 84% seen once, with approximately 2.4% in the top ten. The source material was peripheral blood. All receptors come from a human donor with acute or convalescent COVID-19. The donor label of this sample is uncertain. Each CDR3 is given with its conserved first and last residue. The order of the fields is D gene, J gene, V gene, clone size, CDR3 DNA, CDR3 protein. A D gene is named only where the DNA matches it firmly. Size values are once, few and many counts, or a class for expanded clones, and some rows have none.

>TRBD1|TRBJ1-1|TRBV10-3|.
TGTGCCATCAGAGGGGACAGCATGAACACTGAAGCTTTCTTT
CAIRGDSMNTEAFF
>TRBD1|TRBJ2-3|TRBV25-1|.
TGTGCCAGCAGTGAACCGGGACAGAGGTTGCAGTATTTT
CASSEPGQRLQYF
>.|TRBJ1-5|TRBV19|once
TGTGCCAGTAGTATACAGGGAAGCAATCAGCCCCAGCATTTT
CASSIQGSNQPQHF
>TRBD1|TRBJ1-3|TRBV5-1|once
TGCGCCAGCAGCCCGGGGGACAGGAACTCTGGAAACACCATATATTTT
CASSPGDRNSGNTIYF
>.|TRBJ2-1|TRBV7-9|.
TGTGCCAGCAGCTTATCAGGAGGGCTTGACAATGAGCAGTTCTTC
CASSLSGGLDNEQFF
>.|TRBJ2-5|TRBV19|.
TGTGCCAGTAGTCAAACAGGGTCAGAGACCCAGTACTTC
CASSQTGSETQYF
>.|TRBJ2-7|TRBV12-3/TRBV12-4|.
TGTGCCAGCAGTTTAGTGCAGTACGAGCAGTACTTC
CASSLVQYEQYF
>TRBD2|TRBJ2-7|TRBV30|.
TGTGCCTGGAGTGAAAAGCGGGGCCTCTCCTACGAGCAGTACTTC
CAWSEKRGLSYEQYF
>.|TRBJ1-2|TRBV19|.
TGTGCCAGTAGTACCCCCCCGCGTGATGGCTACACCTTC
CASSTPPRDGYTF
>.|TRBJ2-7|TRBV30|.
TGTGCCTGGAGTGCAGGGTCCCCCTACGAGCAGTACTTC
CAWSAGSPYEQYF
>.|TRBJ1-2|TRBV7-8|.
TGTGCCAGCAGCCCTCAACGAGGGGAGGGGGGCTACACCTTC
CASSPQRGEGGYTF
>TRBD2|TRBJ2-5|TRBV7-3|.
TGTGCCAGCAGCTCTACGGGACTAGCGGGGTCGGGGGAGACCCAGTACTTC
CASSSTGLAGSGETQYF
>TRBD1|TRBJ2-7|TRBV28|.
TGTGCCAGCAATACAGGGGGACACGAGCAGTACTTC
CASNTGGHEQYF
>TRBD1|TRBJ2-7|TRBV11-3|.
TGTGCCAGCAGCTTTTCCATGGGACAGACCTACGAGCAGTACTTC
CASSFSMGQTYEQYF
>TRBD1|TRBJ1-1|TRBV6-5|.
TGTGCCAGCAGAACGGACAGGGATCGAAACACTGAAGCTTTCTTT
CASRTDRDRNTEAFF
>.|TRBJ1-2|TRBV4-1|.
TGCGCCAGCAGCCAGGCTGGGGGGGTATATGGCTACACCTTC
CASSQAGGVYGYTF
>.|TRBJ2-7|TRBV25-1|.
TGTGCCAGCAGTCCTGAGGACGAGCAGTACTTC
CASSPEDEQYF
>TRBD1|TRBJ2-7|TRBV30|.
TGTGCCTGGAGTAAGGACAGGATCTCCTACGAGCAGTACTTC
CAWSKDRISYEQYF
>.|TRBJ1-2|TRBV18|.
TGTGCCAGCTCGCAAAACAGGGACGGCTACACCTTC
CASSQNRDGYTF
>TRBD2|TRBJ2-7|TRBV5-1|once
TGCGCCAGCAGCTTGTCTAGCGGGAGATACGAGCAGTACTTC
CASSLSSGRYEQYF
>.|TRBJ2-2|TRBV5-1|.
TGCGCCAGCAGCTTGGCTGCAACGGGCGGGGAGCTGTTTTTT
CASSLAATGGELFF
>.|TRBJ2-1|TRBV5-5|.
TGTGCCAGCAGCTGGGGCCGGGACACGCCAAATGAGCAGTTCTTC
CASSWGRDTPNEQFF
>TRBD2|TRBJ2-7|TRBV29-1|.
TGCAGCGTTGAAGACCTGCCGGGGCGGGGGACCTACGAGCAGTACTTC
CSVEDLPGRGTYEQYF
>.|TRBJ2-4|TRBV18|.
TGTGCCAGCTCACCATCAGTTTCAGGACGGGGAGTAAAAAACATTCAGTACTTC
CASSPSVSGRGVKNIQYF
>TRBD2|TRBJ2-1|TRBV19|.
TGTGCCAGTAGTATAAGGACTAGCGGGAGGAATGAGCAGTTCTTC
CASSIRTSGRNEQFF
>.|TRBJ1-2|TRBV6-5|once
TGTGCCGGAGGAGGGGACCCATTTTGGGAGTATGGCTACACCTTC
CAGGGDPFWEYGYTF
>.|TRBJ1-2|TRBV30|.
TGTGCCTGGAGTGCAGGGAACTATGGCTACACCTTC
CAWSAGNYGYTF
>TRBD1|TRBJ1-2|TRBV4-2|.
TGTGCCAGCAGCCACCTCGGGACAGGGGGCGAGTATGGCTACACCTTC
CASSHLGTGGEYGYTF
>.|TRBJ2-7|TRBV4-2|.
TGTGCCAGCAGCTCCGACCCTTACACGGGTAACTACGAGCAGTACTTC
CASSSDPYTGNYEQYF
>TRBD1|TRBJ2-1|TRBV13|.
TGTGCCAGCAGTTTTGGGACAGGGTCCTACAATGAGCAGTTCTTC
CASSFGTGSYNEQFF
>TRBD1|TRBJ1-5|TRBV15|.
TGTGCCACCAGCAGAGGGACAGGCGGCCAGCCCCAGCATTTT
CATSRGTGGQPQHF
>.|TRBJ1-5|TRBV19|.
TGTGCCAGTAGTCAGAATCAGCCCCAGCATTTT
CASSQNQPQHF
>.|TRBJ1-4|TRBV25-1|.
TGTGCCAGCAGCCAAGCGGGCCCTACCCGGGAAAAACTGTTTTTT
CASSQAGPTREKLFF
>TRBD2|TRBJ2-1|TRBV28|.
TGTGCCAGCAGGGGAGAAACTAGCGGGAGGACGTCGCAGTTCTTC
CASRGETSGRTSQFF
>.|TRBJ1-1|TRBV6-5|many
TGTGCCAGCAGCGCGACAGGGAACACTGAAGCTTTCTTT
CASSATGNTEAFF
>TRBD2|TRBJ2-1|TRBV27|.
TGTGCCAGCAGTCCCCCACTAGCGGGAGTAAAGAATGAGCAGTTCTTC
CASSPPLAGVKNEQFF
>TRBD2|TRBJ2-1|TRBV13|.
TGTGCCAGCAGCTTACCCGCGGGGGGGCCCGATGAGCAGTTCTTC
CASSLPAGGPDEQFF
>.|TRBJ2-7|TRBV7-3|once
TGTGCCAGCAGCTTGGGCTCTGGGGCGTCCTACGAGCAGTACTTC
CASSLGSGASYEQYF
>.|TRBJ1-4|TRBV19|.
TGTGCCACCCCTCGGGCACCCTGGGGCTATAATGAAAAACTGTTTTTT
CATPRAPWGYNEKLFF
>TRBD1|TRBJ1-1|TRBV30|.
TGTGCCTGGAGTCCCTCTCGAGGACAGGGAAGCGCTTTCTTT
CAWSPSRGQGSAFF
>TRBD1|TRBJ1-4|TRBV11-2|few
TGTGCCAGCAGGTTAGGGGTTCTACAGGGGCGGAATGAAAAACTGTTTTTT
CASRLGVLQGRNEKLFF
>TRBD2|TRBJ2-5|TRBV5-1|few
TGCGCCAGCAGCTTGGCCGGGGGGGGGCGGAAGACCCAGTACTTC
CASSLAGGGRKTQYF
>.|TRBJ2-7|TRBV6-5|.
TGTGCCAGCAGGGTATCGACAGACAGCTCCTACGAGCAGTACTTC
CASRVSTDSSYEQYF